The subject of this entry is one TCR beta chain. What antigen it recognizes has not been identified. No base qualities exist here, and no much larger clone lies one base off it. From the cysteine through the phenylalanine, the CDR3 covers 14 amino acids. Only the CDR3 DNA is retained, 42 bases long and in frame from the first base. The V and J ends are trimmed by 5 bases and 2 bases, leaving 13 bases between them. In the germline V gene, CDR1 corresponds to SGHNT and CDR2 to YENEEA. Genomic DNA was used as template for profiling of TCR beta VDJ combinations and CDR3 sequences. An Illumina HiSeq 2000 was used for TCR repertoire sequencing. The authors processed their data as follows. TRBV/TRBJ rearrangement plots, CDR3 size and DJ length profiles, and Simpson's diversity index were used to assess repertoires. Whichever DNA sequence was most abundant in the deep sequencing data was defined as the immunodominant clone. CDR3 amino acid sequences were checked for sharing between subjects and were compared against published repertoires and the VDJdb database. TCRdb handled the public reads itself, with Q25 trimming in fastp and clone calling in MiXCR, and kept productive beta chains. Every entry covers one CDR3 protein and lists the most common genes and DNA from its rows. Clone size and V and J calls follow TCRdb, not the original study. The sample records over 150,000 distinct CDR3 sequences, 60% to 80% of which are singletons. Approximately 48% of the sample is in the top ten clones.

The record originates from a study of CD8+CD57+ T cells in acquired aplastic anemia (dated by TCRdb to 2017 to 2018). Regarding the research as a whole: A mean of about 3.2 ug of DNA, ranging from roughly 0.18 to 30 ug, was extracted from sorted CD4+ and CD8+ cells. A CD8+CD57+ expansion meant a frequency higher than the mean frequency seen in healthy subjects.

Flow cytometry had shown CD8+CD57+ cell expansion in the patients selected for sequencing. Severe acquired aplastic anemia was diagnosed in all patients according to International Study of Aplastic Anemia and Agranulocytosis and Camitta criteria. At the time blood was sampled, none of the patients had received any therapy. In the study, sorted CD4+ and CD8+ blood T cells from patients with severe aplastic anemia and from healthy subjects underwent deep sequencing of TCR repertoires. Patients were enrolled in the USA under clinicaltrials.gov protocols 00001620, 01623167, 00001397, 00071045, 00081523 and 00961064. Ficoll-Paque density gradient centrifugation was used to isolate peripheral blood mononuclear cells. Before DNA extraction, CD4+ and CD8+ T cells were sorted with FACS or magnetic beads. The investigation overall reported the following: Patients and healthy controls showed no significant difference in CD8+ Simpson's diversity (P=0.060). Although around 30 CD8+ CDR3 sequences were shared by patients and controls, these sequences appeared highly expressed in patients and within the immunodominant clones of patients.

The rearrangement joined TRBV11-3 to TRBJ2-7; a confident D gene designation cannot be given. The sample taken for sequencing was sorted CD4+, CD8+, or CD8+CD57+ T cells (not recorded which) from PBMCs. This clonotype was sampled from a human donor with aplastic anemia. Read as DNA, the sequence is TGTGCCAGCAGCCCCTTGATTGAGACCTACGAGCAGTACTTC. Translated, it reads CASSPLIETYEQYF.